The 30 T cell receptor beta chains below were found in one sample sequenced in a study of blood T cell repertoires in COVID-19. Measured with immunoSEQ multiplex PCR; TCRdb has only the in-frame clones, and not every one. The sample lists 300,000 or so clones; 86% were seen once. Sequenced input: peripheral blood. These receptors came from a woman aged 45-59 years with acute or convalescent COVID-19.

This chain links TRBV28 with TRBJ1-3, with 9 bases that match TRBD1. CDR1 and CDR2 from the germline V gene are MDHEN and SYDVKM. The CDR3 contains 14 residues. The trim removed 8 bases at V and 2 bases at J, leaving 4 bases unmatched. The CDR3 reads CASYTGGAGNTIYF. The CDR3 region has the DNA TGTGCCAGCTATACAGGGGGCGCTGGAAACACCATATATTTT.

The J gene is TRBJ1-1, the V gene TRBV9; TRBD1 matches at 9 bases. There are 13 residues in the CDR3. The junction had 5 bases not matched to a gene; V was cut back by 0 bases and J by 11 bases. Germline assignment: CDR1 SGDLS and CDR2 YYNGEE. The CDR3 sequence is CASSVEWTGEAFF. The DNA for the CDR3 is TGTGCCAGCAGCGTAGAATGGACAGGGGAGGCTTTCTTT. The whole variable domain, filled in from reference TRBV9 and TRBJ1-1, reads DSGVTQTPKHLITATGQRVTLRCSPRSGDLSVYWYQQSLDQGLQFLIQYYNGEERAKGNILERFSAQQFPDLHSELNLSSLELGDSALYFCASSVEWTGEAFFGQGTRLTVV.

The rearrangement joins TRBV4-1 to TRBJ2-7; 8 nucleotides line up with TRBD2. The CDR3 length is 16 residues. The germline CDR1 and CDR2 sequences are MGHRA and YSYEKL. Germline trimming cut 0 bases from V and 3 bases from J; bases unmatched to any gene: 7. The CDR3 sequence: CASSQEVGGLVYEQYF. CDR3 nucleotides: TGCGCCAGCAGCCAAGAAGTGGGGGGACTAGTCTACGAGCAGTACTTC.

The chain couples TRBV18 to TRBJ1-1; D might be TRBD1 (6 bases). CDR1 and CDR2 from the germline V gene are KGHSH and LQKENI. Trimming removed 5 bases from V and 1 base from J, with 11 bases in between. The CDR3 spans 14 residues. CDR3 loop: CASSSTGKNTEAFF. The CDR3 DNA reads as TGTGCCAGCTCATCAACAGGGAAGAACACTGAAGCTTTCTTT.

This sequence joins TRBV5-6 and TRBJ1-6, with D unclear. The CDR3 runs 13 residues. Trimming stripped 2 bases from V and 5 bases from J, with 5 bases between. Germline CDR1 reads SGHDT; CDR2 reads YYEEEE. CDR3 sequence reads: CASSFENNSPLHF. The CDR3 DNA reads TGTGCCAGCAGCTTTGAGAATAATTCACCCCTCCACTTT.

CDR3 sequence reads: CASSLTRVRGPFTEAFF. The CDR3 DNA reads TGTGCCAGCAGCTTAACGAGGGTCAGGGGTCCGTTCACTGAAGCTTTCTTT. The chain employs TRBV7-3 and TRBJ1-1; D might be TRBD1 (6 bases). Germline CDR1 and CDR2: SGHTA and FQGTGA. The V end lost 0 bases, the J end lost 4 bases, and 18 bases lay between the germline ends. The CDR3 runs 17 residues. Supplemented by reference TRBV7-3 and TRBJ1-1, the full variable domain reads GAGVSQTPSNKVTEKGKYVELRCDPISGHTALYWYRQSLGQGPEFLIYFQGTGAADDSGLPNDRFFAVRPEGSVSTLKIQRTERGDSAVYLCASSLTRVRGPFTEAFFGQGTRLTVV.

This chain joins TRBV25-1 and TRBJ2-7; 11 bases agree with TRBD2. The CDR3 has 18 amino acids. Per the germline V gene, CDR1 is MGHDK and CDR2 is SYGVNS. The V and J ends lost 2 bases and 0 bases, in that order; junction bases with no gene match: 9. CDR3 nucleotide sequence: TGTGCCAGCAGTGAAGTTAGCAGCCTAGCGGGAGGCTCCTACGAGCAGTACTTC. As protein: CASSEVSSLAGGSYEQYF.

V usage is TRBV7-2 and J usage is TRBJ1-1; D unresolved. Germline loops: CDR1 SGHTA, CDR2 FQGNSA. The CDR3 has 14 amino acids. V was cut by 5 bases and J by 1 base, with 11 bases left in between. The CDR3 spells CASSRRGENTEAFF. CDR3 bases: TGTGCCAGCAGCCGGAGAGGAGAGAACACTGAAGCTTTCTTT.

The V call is TRBV27, the J call TRBJ2-5, with 8 bases identical to TRBD2. Germline V gene data show CDR1 as MNHEY and CDR2 as SMNVEV (reference sequence). The CDR3 contains 15 residues. Trimming cost V 5 bases and J 1 base; bases outside gene matches: 6. CDR3 loop: CASSGGTRSQETQYF. CDR3 nucleotide sequence: TGTGCCAGCAGTGGCGGGACTAGAAGCCAAGAGACCCAGTACTTC.

Notes on this clone: Its ends do not fully match the called genes, so a read error is possible. The chain carries TRBV2 and TRBJ2-5; no definite D call. The CDR3 has 13 amino acids. Germline loops: CDR1 SNHLY, CDR2 FYNNEI. The CDR3 DNA sequence: TGTGCCAGCGGTGAAGTTCTACGAGAGACCCAGTACTTC. Protein: CASGEVLRETQYF.

CDR3: CASRVQENYNSPLHF. In DNA, the CDR3 is TGTGCCAGCAGAGTGCAGGAAAACTATAATTCACCCCTCCACTTT. The genes are TRBV28 and TRBJ1-6; no firm D call. The CDR3 has 15 amino acids. Germline V CDR1 and CDR2: MDHEN, SYDVKM. V was shortened by 6 bases and J by 3 bases, with 12 bases between the two germline ends.

In this sample, this clone turned up a few times. This chain connects TRBV12-3 or TRBV12-4 to TRBJ1-4; D not resolved. The germline V and J ends were trimmed by 6 bases and 2 bases, with 7 bases remaining between them. This CDR3 has 13 amino acids. The CDR3 loop reads CASRDYTNEKLFF. The DNA for the CDR3 is TGTGCCAGCAGAGACTATACTAATGAAAAACTGTTTTTT.

The rearrangement joins TRBV28 to TRBJ1-5, with D possibly being TRBD1 (5 bases). The CDR3 totals 15 residues. V dropped 5 bases and J dropped 3 bases, with 14 bases sitting between them. Germline V lookup: CDR1 MDHEN, CDR2 SYDVKM. The CDR3 DNA is TGTGCCAGCAGTACTTGGACACGGACCAATCAGCCCCAGCATTTT. Residues: CASSTWTRTNQPQHF.

The chain recombines TRBV9 with TRBJ2-5; 14 positions agree with TRBD2. V dropped 0 bases and J dropped 5; count of bases not matched to a gene: 6. This CDR3 has 17 amino acids. Germline V gene data show CDR1 as SGDLS and CDR2 as YYNGEE. CDR3 protein: CASSVGGLAGAGETQYF. The CDR3 coding sequence is TGTGCCAGCAGCGTAGGGGGACTAGCGGGAGCGGGTGAGACCCAGTACTTC.

The count of this clone is one. The gene calls are TRBV2 and TRBJ2-4; D call uncertain. V gave up 6 bases and J gave up 7 bases, with 10 bases separating them. The length of the CDR3 is 12 residues. From germline, CDR1 is SNHLY and CDR2 FYNNEI. The CDR3 reads CASRDTANIQYF. The CDR3 bases are TGTGCCAGCAGGGATACAGCCAACATTCAGTACTTC.

The chain joins TRBV28 to TRBJ1-1; 7 bases line up with TRBD1. V gave up 7 bases and J gave up 1 base; unmatched junction bases: 9. CDR1 is MDHEN, CDR2 SYDVKM, per germline. The CDR3 has 15 residues. CDR3 nucleotide sequence: TGTGCCAGCACCGTGAACAGGGGTAGGAACACTGAAGCTTTCTTT. Translated, it gives CASTVNRGRNTEAFF.

The chain carries TRBV7-3 and TRBJ2-1, with 8 bases aligning to TRBD2. CDR1 and CDR2 (germline): SGHTA, FQGTGA. With 2 bases clipped from V and 5 bases from J, the junction kept 8 bases outside the gene matches. CDR3 length equals 16 residues. The CDR3: CASSLGSGSRDNEQFF. CDR3 DNA sequence: TGTGCCAGCAGCTTAGGGAGCGGGAGTCGGGACAATGAGCAGTTCTTC.

The chain has TRBV20-1 and TRBJ1-2, with a weak D call TRBD1 (5 bases). CDR3 length equals 13 residues. Trimming cost V 3 bases and J 4 bases, with 12 bases left between them. Per germline, CDR1 DFQATT and CDR2 SNEGSKA (reference sequence). CDR3 region: CSASKSQGYGYTF. The CDR3 DNA reads as TGCAGTGCTAGTAAGTCGCAGGGCTATGGCTACACCTTC.

This clone appeared a few times. The chain is built from TRBV19 and TRBJ2-1; D is uncertain. The CDR3 consists of 12 residues. V was trimmed by 4 bases and J by 3 bases, leaving 4 bases between them. CDR1 is LNHDA and CDR2 is SQIVND in the germline V gene (reference sequence). CDR3 loop: CASSTGYNEQFF. The CDR3 bases are TGTGCCAGTAGTACAGGCTACAATGAGCAGTTCTTC. The full variable domain, completed using reference TRBV19 and TRBJ2-1, is DGGITQSPKYLFRKEGQNVTLSCEQNLNHDAMYWYRQDPGQGLRLIYYSQIVNDFQKGDIAEGYSVSREKKESFPLTVTSAQKNPTAFYLCASSTGYNEQFFGPGTRLTVL.

CDR3 protein: CASSEYYTGGLRGYTF. DNA for the CDR3: TGTGCCAGCAGTGAATACTACACAGGGGGCTTGCGTGGCTACACCTTC. The chain combines TRBV25-1 with TRBJ1-2, with 9 bases matching TRBD1. Germline CDR1 and CDR2: MGHDK and SYGVNS. V lost 0 bases, J lost 7 bases, and 9 bases stayed unmatched. The CDR3 spans 16 residues.

The chain recombines TRBV6-4 with TRBJ1-3; TRBD1 matches at 8 bases. From germline, CDR1 is MRHNA and CDR2 SNTAGT. V was pared by 5 bases and J by 0 bases, with 6 bases of the junction left unmatched. This CDR3 has 16 amino acids. The CDR3 sequence: CASSKDRACSGNTIYF. The DNA for the CDR3 is TGTGCCAGCAGTAAGGACAGGGCCTGCTCTGGAAACACCATATATTTT.

This chain joins TRBV3-1 (or the pseudogene TRBV3-2) and TRBJ1-2, with D hard to call. Trimming pared 1 base from V and 4 bases from J, leaving 19 bases between. The CDR3 spans 17 residues. CDR1 LGHDT and CDR2 YNNKEL come from the germline V gene (reference sequence). CDR3 sequence (DNA): TGTGCCAGCAGCCAAGGTTTCAAACTTCTCTCGGGCTATGGCTACACCTTC. Protein sequence: CASSQGFKLLSGYGYTF.

The chain carries TRBV28 and TRBJ1-4; TRBD1 is a possible D gene (6 bases). The V end was cut by 7 bases, the J end by 4 bases, with 25 bases between. The CDR3 totals 18 residues. The germline gives CDR1 MDHEN, CDR2 SYDVKM. CDR3 bases: TGTGCCAGCAACCCGAGCCTCGGACAGTTCCGGCTTAATGAAAAACTGTTTTTT. It encodes CASNPSLGQFRLNEKLFF.

The CDR3 DNA reads TGTGCCAGCAAAGCCGGGACAGAGTACAATGAGCAGTTCTTC. Translation gives CASKAGTEYNEQFF. The chain is built from TRBV27 and TRBJ2-1, with 7 bases that match TRBD1. Unmatched junction bases numbered 7, after V lost 7 bases and J lost 4 bases. CDR1 MNHEY and CDR2 SMNVEV come from the germline V gene (reference sequence). The CDR3 runs to 14 residues.

The chain joins TRBV7-9 to TRBJ1-2; 8 nucleotides match TRBD1. The V and J ends lost 7 bases and 5 bases, in that order; junction bases with no gene match: 6. This CDR3 spans 13 amino acids. Germline V gives CDR1 SEHNR, CDR2 FQNEAQ (reference sequence). CDR3 nucleotides: TGTGCCAGCACCCAGACAGGGGAGTATGGCTACACCTTC. As protein: CASTQTGEYGYTF. The whole variable domain, filled in from reference TRBV7-9 and TRBJ1-2, reads DTGVSQNPRHKITKRGQNVTFRCDPISEHNRLYWYRQTLGQGPEFLTYFQNEAQLEKSRLLSDRFSAERPKGSFSTLEIQRTEQGDSAMYLCASTQTGEYGYTFGSGTRLTVV.

The chain joins TRBV20-1 to TRBJ2-7; no definite D call. This CDR3 spans 10 amino acids. Per germline, CDR1 DFQATT and CDR2 SNEGSKA (reference sequence). The germline V and J ends were trimmed by 6 bases and 4 bases, with 7 bases remaining between them. The CDR3 region has the DNA TGCAGTGCCAGTATATACGAGCAGTACTTC. Protein: CSASIYEQYF.

The chain recombines TRBV7-3 with TRBJ2-3; 11 bases map to TRBD2. This CDR3 spans 18 amino acids. The germline V gene has CDR1 SGHTA and CDR2 FQGTGA. After removal of 2 bases from V and 2 bases from J, the junction contained 9 bases not matched to a gene. The CDR3 protein is CASSLWPSGRKNTDTQYF. The CDR3 nucleotides read TGTGCCAGCAGCTTATGGCCTAGCGGGAGGAAGAACACAGATACGCAGTATTTT.

The gene calls are TRBV5-1 and TRBJ1-1, with 8 bases fitting TRBD1. The CDR3 totals 15 residues. Germline V lookup: CDR1 SGHRS, CDR2 YFSETQ. The J segment lost 4 bases and the V segment lost 0 bases, leaving 5 bases of the junction unmatched. The CDR3 coding sequence is TGCGCCAGCAGCTTGGGACAGGGGAAGGTCACTGAAGCTTTCTTT. This translates into CASSLGQGKVTEAFF. Complete variable domain (other parts from reference TRBV5-1 and TRBJ1-1): KAGVTQTPRYLIKTRGQQVTLSCSPISGHRSVSWYQQTPGQGLQFLFEYFSETQRNKGNFPGRFSGRQFSNSRSEMNVSTLELGDSALYLCASSLGQGKVTEAFFGQGTRLTVV.

The rearrangement joins TRBV6-5 to TRBJ2-7, with 7 bases identical to TRBD1. Germline loops: CDR1 MNHEY, CDR2 SVGAGI. V shed 6 bases and J 4 bases; nucleotides not matched to a gene: 12. CDR3 length equals 15 residues. Here the CDR3 reads CASRRTGLSGYEQYF. The DNA of the CDR3 is TGTGCCAGCAGAAGGACAGGTTTATCGGGTTACGAGCAGTACTTC.

This sequence joins TRBV28 and TRBJ1-4; D not resolved. Germline CDR1 reads MDHEN; CDR2 reads SYDVKM. V lost 7 bases and J lost 9, with 15 bases in between. The CDR3 runs to 13 residues. CDR3 amino acids: CASKENSGKKLFF. In DNA, the CDR3 is TGTGCCAGCAAGGAGAACTCCGGGAAAAAACTGTTTTTT.